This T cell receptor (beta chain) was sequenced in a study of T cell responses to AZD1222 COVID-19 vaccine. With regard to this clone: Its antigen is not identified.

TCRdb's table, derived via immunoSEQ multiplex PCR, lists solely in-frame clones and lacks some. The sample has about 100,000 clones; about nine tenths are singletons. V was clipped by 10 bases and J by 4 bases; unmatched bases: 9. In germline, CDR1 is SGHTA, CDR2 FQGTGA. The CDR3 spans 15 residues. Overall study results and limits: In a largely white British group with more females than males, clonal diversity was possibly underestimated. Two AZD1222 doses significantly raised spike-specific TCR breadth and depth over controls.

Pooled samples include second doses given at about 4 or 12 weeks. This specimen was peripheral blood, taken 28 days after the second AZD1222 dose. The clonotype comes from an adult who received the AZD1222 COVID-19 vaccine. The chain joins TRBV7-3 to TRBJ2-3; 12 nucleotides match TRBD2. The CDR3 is CATALAGGPPDTQYF. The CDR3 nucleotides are TGTGCCACGGCCCTAGCGGGAGGGCCTCCAGATACGCAGTATTTT.